Listed here are 15 T cell receptor beta chains from one sample, sequenced in a study of shared clonotypes between healthy human individuals. TCRdb keeps only in-frame clones here, not all; method: immunoSEQ multiplex PCR. The sample consists of about 580,000 clones, 98% of them appearing once. Cells designated naive CD8 were CD45RO-negative and were positively selected for CCR7, with terminally differentiated effector memory CD45RA+ cells excluded. Sequences were obtained from naive CD8+ T cells sorted from blood. All receptors come from a young man in good health.

The J gene is TRBJ1-4, the V gene TRBV9; unclear D gene. Germline lookup yields CDR1 SGDLS and CDR2 YYNGEE. The CDR3 is 14 amino acids. The V gene lost 7 bases and the J gene lost 4 bases, with 14 bases spanning the gap. The CDR3 DNA is TGTGCCAGCGCGTCGGGAGACGGTAATGAAAAACTGTTTTTT. Its translation is CASASGDGNEKLFF.

This chain uses TRBV2 with TRBJ2-1, with D perhaps matching TRBD1 (6 bases). The CDR3 sequence is 13 residues long. Germline V CDR1 and CDR2: SNHLY, FYNNEI. V was trimmed by 8 bases and J by 4 bases, leaving 12 bases between them. The CDR3 is CASGGHLYNEQFF. CDR3 DNA sequence: TGTGCCAGCGGGGGACATCTATACAATGAGCAGTTCTTC.

The rearrangement joins TRBV7-8 to TRBJ2-7; maybe TRBD2 (6 bases). Germline CDR1 is SGHVS and CDR2 is FQNEAQ. Trimming stripped 5 bases from V and 4 bases from J, with 15 bases between. The CDR3 is 14 residues long. CDR3 bases: TGTGCCAGCAGCGGCCCCCTCGGAGGGTACGAGCAGTACTTC. Protein sequence: CASSGPLGGYEQYF.

The V and J genes are TRBV7-9 and TRBJ2-2; D is perhaps TRBD1 (6 bases). Germline CDR1 SEHNR, CDR2 FQNEAQ (reference sequence). The CDR3 extends over 14 amino acids. The ends were cut back, 5 bases at V and 6 bases at J, with 13 bases in the middle. The CDR3 DNA follows: TGTGCCAGCAGCCCACAGGGAATCCCCGGGGAGCTGTTTTTT. This encodes CASSPQGIPGELFF. Filled out from reference TRBV7-9 and TRBJ2-2, the complete variable domain reads DTGVSQNPRHKITKRGQNVTFRCDPISEHNRLYWYRQTLGQGPEFLTYFQNEAQLEKSRLLSDRFSAERPKGSFSTLEIQRTEQGDSAMYLCASSPQGIPGELFFGEGSRLTVL.

This sequence joins TRBV28 and TRBJ2-5; no firm D call. Germline CDR1 reads MDHEN; CDR2 reads SYDVKM. The ends were cut back, 3 bases at V and 4 bases at J, with 15 bases in the middle. The CDR3 is 15 amino acids. The CDR3 region is CASSLITVVGETQYF. The CDR3 DNA follows: TGTGCCAGCAGTTTGATCACCGTCGTGGGAGAGACCCAGTACTTC.

The chain employs TRBV27 and TRBJ2-1; 9 nucleotides align to TRBD2. The CDR3 has 14 amino acids. Germline V lookup: CDR1 MNHEY, CDR2 SMNVEV (reference sequence). Trimming at V came to 5 bases and at J to 8 bases, leaving 7 bases not matched to a gene. The CDR3 reads CASSPGLAFHEQFF. In DNA, the CDR3 is TGTGCCAGCAGTCCGGGACTAGCCTTCCATGAGCAGTTCTTC.

V is TRBV27 and J is TRBJ1-5; 9 nucleotides line up with TRBD1. Germline V gene sequence: CDR1 MNHEY, CDR2 SMNVEV (reference sequence). The CDR3 covers 15 residues. Trimming removed 7 bases from V and 6 bases from J; junction bases left unmatched: 10. Written as DNA, the CDR3 is TGTGCCAGCACACGCCGGGACAGGGTAAGTCAGCCCCAGCATTTT. It translates to CASTRRDRVSQPQHF.

The chain links TRBV9 to TRBJ2-7, with 7 nucleotides matching TRBD1. V lost 3 bases to trimming and J lost 5 bases; unmatched junction nucleotides: 5. The CDR3 is 13 residues long. Germline CDR1 is SGDLS and CDR2 is YYNGEE. CDR3 bases: TGTGCCAGCAGCGGCCGACAGGGCGACGAGCAGTACTTC. As protein: CASSGRQGDEQYF.

This sequence joins TRBV27 and TRBJ2-7; 13 bases map to TRBD2. The V gene end was trimmed by 8 bases and the J gene end by 6 bases; junction bases not matched to a gene: 4. From germline, CDR1 is MNHEY and CDR2 SMNVEV (reference sequence). CDR3 length equals 13 residues. The CDR3 DNA sequence: TGTGCCAGCGGACTAGCGGGAGCCCGCGAGCAGTACTTC. It is translated as CASGLAGAREQYF.

This sequence joins TRBV4-1 and TRBJ2-7; 12 bases are shared with TRBD2. The junction had 4 bases not matched to a gene; V was cut back by 6 bases and J by 1 base. Germline CDR1 is MGHRA and CDR2 is YSYEKL. The CDR3 covers 15 residues. CDR3: CASSGLAGGSYEQYF. CDR3 DNA: TGCGCCAGCAGTGGCCTAGCGGGAGGGTCCTACGAGCAGTACTTC.

V is TRBV2 and J is TRBJ1-3, with D hard to call. Trimming stripped 7 bases from V and 4 bases from J, with 8 bases between. This CDR3 has 12 residues. Germline V gene data show CDR1 as SNHLY and CDR2 as FYNNEI. CDR3 loop: CASISWGNTIYF. DNA of the CDR3: TGTGCCAGCATTTCTTGGGGAAACACCATATATTTT.

V usage is TRBV7-2 and J usage is TRBJ1-5; no clear D. Germline CDR1 reads SGHTA; CDR2 reads FQGNSA. The V gene lost 2 bases and the J gene lost 0 bases, with 5 bases spanning the gap. CDR3 length equals 14 residues. This CDR3 reads CASSLRSSNQPQHF. CDR3 nucleotides: TGTGCCAGCAGCTTAAGGAGTAGCAATCAGCCCCAGCATTTT.

V and J are TRBV7-6 and TRBJ2-7; unclear D gene. The CDR3 loop spans 15 amino acids. V lost 5 bases, J lost 3 bases, and 17 bases lay in between. The germline gives CDR1 SGHVS, CDR2 FNYEAQ. The CDR3 here is CASSLRIGPVYEQYF. Here the CDR3 DNA reads TGTGCCAGCAGCCTTAGGATAGGACCGGTCTACGAGCAGTACTTC. Full variable domain (missing parts from reference TRBV7-6 and TRBJ2-7): GAGVSQSPRYKVTKRGQDVALRCDPISGHVSLYWYRQALGQGPEFLTYFNYEAQQDKSGLPNDRFSAERPEGSISTLTIQRTEQRDSAMYRCASSLRIGPVYEQYFGPGTRLTVT.

The chain couples TRBV9 to TRBJ2-1; 8 nucleotides agree with TRBD2. The CDR3 is made up of 16 amino acids. Germline V gives CDR1 SGDLS, CDR2 YYNGEE. V lost 7 bases, J lost 3 bases, and 12 bases stayed unmatched. The CDR3 sequence is CASGSQLAAGYNEQFF. In DNA, the CDR3 is TGTGCCAGCGGGTCCCAACTAGCGGCAGGCTACAATGAGCAGTTCTTC.

On this clone: The sample contains more than one DNA sequence encoding this CDR3. This chain joins TRBV27 and TRBJ2-7; D is unclear. The CDR3 sequence is 13 residues long. CDR1 and CDR2 (germline): MNHEY, SMNVEV (reference sequence). V lost 2 bases, J lost 0 bases, and 5 bases lay in between. CDR3 in amino acids: CASSLRGSYEQYF. The CDR3 nucleotides read TGTGCCAGCAGTTTAAGAGGCTCCTACGAGCAGTACTTC.